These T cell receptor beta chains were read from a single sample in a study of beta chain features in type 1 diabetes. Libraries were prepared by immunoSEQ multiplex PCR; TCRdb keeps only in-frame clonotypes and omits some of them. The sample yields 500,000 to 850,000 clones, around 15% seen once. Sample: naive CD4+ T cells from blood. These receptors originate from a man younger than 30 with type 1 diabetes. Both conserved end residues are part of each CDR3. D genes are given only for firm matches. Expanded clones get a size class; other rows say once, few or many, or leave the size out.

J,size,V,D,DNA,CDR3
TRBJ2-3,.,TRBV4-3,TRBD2,TGCGCCAGCAGCCAAGAGTTAGCGGGGTCCCTCACAGATACGCAGTATTTT,CASSQELAGSLTDTQYF
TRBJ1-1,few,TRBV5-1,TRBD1,TGCGCCAGCAGCTTGGAGAGGGGGCCTGATGAAGCTTTCTTT,CASSLERGPDEAFF
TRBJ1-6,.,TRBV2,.,TGTGCCAGCAGTACTGGGTTGGGGTCACCCCTCCACTTT,CASSTGLGSPLHF
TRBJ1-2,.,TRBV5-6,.,TGTGCCAGCAGCTTGGCCCAGGGTTCTTATAACTATGGCTACACCTTC,CASSLAQGSYNYGYTF
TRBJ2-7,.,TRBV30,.,TGTGCCTGGTCACAGGGCCACGAGCAGTACTTC,CAWSQGHEQYF
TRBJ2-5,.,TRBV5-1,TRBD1,TGCGCCAGCAGCTTGGCCGGGACAGAAGAAGAGACCCAGTACTTC,CASSLAGTEEETQYF
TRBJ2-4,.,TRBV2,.,TGTGCCAGCAGTGACGTGGGTGGGGACATTCAGTACTTC,CASSDVGGDIQYF
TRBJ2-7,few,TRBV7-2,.,TGTGCCAGCAGCTGGGAGACAGTCGGCGAGCAGTACTTC,CASSWETVGEQYF
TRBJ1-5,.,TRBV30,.,TGTGCCTGGAGTTGGACCCTTAGCAATCAGCCCCAGCATTTT,CAWSWTLSNQPQHF
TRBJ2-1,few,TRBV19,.,TGTGCCAGTAGTATCTCGTCCCTGAACAATGAGCAGTTCTTC,CASSISSLNNEQFF
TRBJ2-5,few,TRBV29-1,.,TGCAGCGTTGAAGGGGTCGGGGAGACCCAGTACTTC,CSVEGVGETQYF
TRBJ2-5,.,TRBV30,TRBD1,TGTGCCGGGGACAGGGGGCAGTCCCCAGAGACCCAGTACTTC,CAGDRGQSPETQYF
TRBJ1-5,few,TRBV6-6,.,TGTGCCAGCAGTCCGGGGTGGGCCCAGCCCCAGCATTTT,CASSPGWAQPQHF
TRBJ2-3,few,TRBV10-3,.,TGTGCCATCAGTGGGGTTAAGGACAAGCGTTACACAGATACGCAGTATTTT,CAISGVKDKRYTDTQYF
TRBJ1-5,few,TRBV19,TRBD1,TGTGCCAGTAGTACTTCCGGACAGGGAGGTCAGCCCCAGCATTTT,CASSTSGQGGQPQHF
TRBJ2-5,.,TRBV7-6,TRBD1,TGTGCCAGCTGCGACAGGGGGGAGACCCAGTACTTC,CASCDRGETQYF
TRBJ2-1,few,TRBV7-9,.,TGTGCCAGCAGCCCCCGGACTGATTGGGATGAGCAGTTCTTC,CASSPRTDWDEQFF
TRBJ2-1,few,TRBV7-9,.,TGTGCCAGCAGGGGCAGCTCCTACAATGAGCAGTTCTTC,CASRGSSYNEQFF
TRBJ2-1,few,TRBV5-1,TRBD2,TGCGCCAGCAGCTGGACTAGCGGGGGCGATGAGCAGTTCTTC,CASSWTSGGDEQFF
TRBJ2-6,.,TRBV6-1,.,TGTGCCAGCAGTGAAGTTTTCAGGGGAGGGGCTGGGGCCAACGTCCTGACTTTC,CASSEVFRGGAGANVLTF
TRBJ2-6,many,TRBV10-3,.,TGTGCCATCAGTGGAGCAGTCCTCTCTGGGGCCAACGTCCTGACTTTC,CAISGAVLSGANVLTF
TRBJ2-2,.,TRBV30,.,TGTGCCTGGAGTGTATCGGGGGCCTCCACCGGGGAGCTGTTTTTT,CAWSVSGASTGELFF
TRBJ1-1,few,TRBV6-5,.,TGTGCCAGCAGTTACTCGGCAGCGAACACTGAAGCTTTCTTT,CASSYSAANTEAFF
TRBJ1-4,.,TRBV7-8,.,TGTGCCAGCAGCGCACGGCCCCAGGATTACGCAACTAATGAAAAACTGTTTTTT,CASSARPQDYATNEKLFF
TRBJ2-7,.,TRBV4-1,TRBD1,TGCGCCAGCAGCCCGTCCCCCACCCGACAGGGCTCCGACGAGCAGTACTTC,CASSPSPTRQGSDEQYF
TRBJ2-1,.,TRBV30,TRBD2,TGTGCCTGGAGTGTACTAGCGGAGCTTGAGCAGTTCTTC,CAWSVLAELEQFF
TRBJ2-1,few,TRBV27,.,TGTGCCAGCAGTTTAAACCTCTGGGGCGTCTCCTACAATGAGCAGTTCTTC,CASSLNLWGVSYNEQFF
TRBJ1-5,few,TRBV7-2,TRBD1,TGTGCCAGCAGCTCCGGGACAGGGATTCTGTTCAATCAGCCCCAGCATTTT,CASSSGTGILFNQPQHF
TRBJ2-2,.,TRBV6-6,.,TGTGCCAGCAGCCCCGGGGGAGTCGGGGAGCTGTTTTTT,CASSPGGVGELFF
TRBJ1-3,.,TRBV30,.,TGTGCCTGGAGTGTTCGGACCGGGTCTGGAAACACCATATATTTT,CAWSVRTGSGNTIYF
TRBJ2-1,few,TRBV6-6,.,TGTGCCAGCGGACCCCGACCCATGGACAATGAGCAGTTCTTC,CASGPRPMDNEQFF
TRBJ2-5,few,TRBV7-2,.,TGTGCCAGCAGCTTTCGGGCCCAAGAGACCCAGTACTTC,CASSFRAQETQYF
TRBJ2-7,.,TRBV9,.,TGTGCCAGCGGAAGGGGGACCGCCTACGAGCAGTACTTC,CASGRGTAYEQYF
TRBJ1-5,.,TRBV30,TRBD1,TGTGCCTGGTCGACAGGGCACAATCAGCCCCAGCATTTT,CAWSTGHNQPQHF
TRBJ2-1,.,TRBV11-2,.,TGTGCCAGCAGCCCCCAGGGAGGTCACGAGCAGTTCTTC,CASSPQGGHEQFF
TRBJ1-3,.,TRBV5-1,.,.,CASSLAVPANTIYF
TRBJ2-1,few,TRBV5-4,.,TGTGCCAGCAGCCTGTCGGGTCCGGCTCCATACAATGAGCAGTTCTTC,CASSLSGPAPYNEQFF
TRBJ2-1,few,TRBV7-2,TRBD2,TGTGCCAGCAGCTTGCGGGGGGAGTACAATGAGCAGTTCTTC,CASSLRGEYNEQFF
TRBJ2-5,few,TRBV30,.,TGTGCCTGGAGTCGTATGGCCCAAGAGACCCAGTACTTC,CAWSRMAQETQYF
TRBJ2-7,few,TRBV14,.,TGTGCCAGCAGCCAAGATGACGAGACTCCCCCTGCCGAGCAGTACTTC,CASSQDDETPPAEQYF
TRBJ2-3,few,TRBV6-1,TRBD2,TGTGCCAGCAGTGAGGGGACTAGCGGGGCACATTTCACAGATACGCAGTATTTT,CASSEGTSGAHFTDTQYF
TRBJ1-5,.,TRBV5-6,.,TGTGCCAGCAGCTTGCGAGGTCAGCCCCAGCATTTT,CASSLRGQPQHF
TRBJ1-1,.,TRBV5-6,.,TGTGCCAGCAGCTTGTCACAGGGCTCCGCTTTCTTT,CASSLSQGSAFF
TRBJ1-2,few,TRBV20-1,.,TGCAGTGCTAGTAGGGAAGGCTACACCTTC,CSASREGYTF
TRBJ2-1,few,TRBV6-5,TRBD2,TGTGCCAGCATCAGACTAGCGGGAGGGCTCAATGAGCAGTTCTTC,CASIRLAGGLNEQFF
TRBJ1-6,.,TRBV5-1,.,TGCGCCAGCAGCTTGGTGCTAAGCTCCTATAATTCACCCCTCCACTTT,CASSLVLSSYNSPLHF
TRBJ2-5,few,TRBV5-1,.,TGCGCCAGCAGCTTTGTAGGGTTATGGGAGACCCAGTACTTC,CASSFVGLWETQYF
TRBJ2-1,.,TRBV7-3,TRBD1,TGTGCCAGCAGCCAAGACAGGGGAGAGAACAATGAGCAGTTCTTC,CASSQDRGENNEQFF
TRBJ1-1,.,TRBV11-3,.,TGTGCCAGCTCATCAGGGACTGACACTGAAGCTTTCTTT,CASSSGTDTEAFF
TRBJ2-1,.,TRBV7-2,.,TGTGCCAGCAGCCCTGGCTCCTACAATGAGCAGTTCTTC,CASSPGSYNEQFF
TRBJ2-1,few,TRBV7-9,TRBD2,TGTGCCAGCAGCCCGACTAGCGGGGGAGGTAATGAGCAGTTCTTC,CASSPTSGGGNEQFF